This TCR beta chain stems from a study of cytomegalovirus exposure and HLA in healthy donors. Study results and limitations: In the analysis, some V segments, TRBV6-2 and TRBV6-3 included, were excluded as indistinguishable. Among the most significant clusters, several appeared linked to common viral pathogens in a later analysis.

Trimming cost V 5 bases and J 1 base, with 8 bases left between them. The germline V gene has CDR1 MNHEY and CDR2 SVGAGI. This CDR3 is 14 amino acids long. This clone showed up just once. As yet, its antigen is unknown. The primer mix had 60 Vbeta and 13 Jbeta primers. In the study's own analysis: Unique TCR beta chains totaled some 81 million in a later count, with roughly 10 million of them shared. The table came from immunoSEQ multiplex PCR; TCRdb's copy has only in-frame clones and leaves some out. V and J calls and clone size are as listed in that table; D and trimming were resolved from the DNA. Here the sample spans 110,000 or so clones, 74% being singletons.

Sequenced: PBMCs. The TCR was taken from a woman in her 50s in good health and CMV-seropositive. This chain links TRBV6-5 with TRBJ1-4, with D possibly TRBD1 on 6 matching bases. This chain's CDR3 is CASSEQGTNEKLFF. In DNA, the CDR3 is TGTGCCAGCAGTGAACAGGGAACTAATGAAAAACTGTTTTTT.